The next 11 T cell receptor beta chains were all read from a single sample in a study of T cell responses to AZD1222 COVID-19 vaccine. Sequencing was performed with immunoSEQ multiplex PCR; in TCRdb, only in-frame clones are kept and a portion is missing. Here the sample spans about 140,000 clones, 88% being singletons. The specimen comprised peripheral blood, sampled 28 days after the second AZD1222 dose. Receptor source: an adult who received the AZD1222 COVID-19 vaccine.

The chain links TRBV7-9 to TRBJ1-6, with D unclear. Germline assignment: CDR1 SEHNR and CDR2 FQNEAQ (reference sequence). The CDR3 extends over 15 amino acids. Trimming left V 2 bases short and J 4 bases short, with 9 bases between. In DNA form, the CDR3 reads TGTGCCAGCAGCTTATCTAGGGATTATAATTCACCCCTCCACTTT. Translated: CASSLSRDYNSPLHF.

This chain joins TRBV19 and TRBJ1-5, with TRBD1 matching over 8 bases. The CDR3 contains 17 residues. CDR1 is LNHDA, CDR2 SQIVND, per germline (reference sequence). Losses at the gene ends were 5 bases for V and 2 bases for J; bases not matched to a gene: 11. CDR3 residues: CASSGQGAIGGNQPQHF. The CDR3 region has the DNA TGTGCCAGTAGTGGGCAGGGGGCGATCGGGGGCAATCAGCCCCAGCATTTT.

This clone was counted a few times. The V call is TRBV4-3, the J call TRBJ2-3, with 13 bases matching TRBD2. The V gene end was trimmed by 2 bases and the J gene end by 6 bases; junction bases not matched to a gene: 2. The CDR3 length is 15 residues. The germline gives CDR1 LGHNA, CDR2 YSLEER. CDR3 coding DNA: TGCGCCAGCAGCCAAACTAGCGGGGGGGCGGATACGCAGTATTTT. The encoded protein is CASSQTSGGADTQYF.

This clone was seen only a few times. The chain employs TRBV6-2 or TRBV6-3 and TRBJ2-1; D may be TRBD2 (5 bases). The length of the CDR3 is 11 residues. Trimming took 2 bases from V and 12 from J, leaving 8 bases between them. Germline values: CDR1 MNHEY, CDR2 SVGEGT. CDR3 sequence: CASSYERTQFF. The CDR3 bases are TGTGCCAGCAGTTACGAGCGGACGCAGTTCTTC.

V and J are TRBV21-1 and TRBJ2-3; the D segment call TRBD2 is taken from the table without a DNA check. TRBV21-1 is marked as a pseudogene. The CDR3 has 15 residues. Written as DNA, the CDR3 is TGTGCCAGCAGCAAAGCGGGAGTGGCATTGGATACGCAGTATTTT. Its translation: CASSKAGVALDTQYF.

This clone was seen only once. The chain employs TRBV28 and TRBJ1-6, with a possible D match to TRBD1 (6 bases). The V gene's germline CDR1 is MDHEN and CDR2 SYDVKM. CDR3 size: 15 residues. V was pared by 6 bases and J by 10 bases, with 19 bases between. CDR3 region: CASSTTGRGGSPLHF. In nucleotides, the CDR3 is TGTGCCAGCAGCACCACAGGGAGGGGAGGGTCACCCCTCCACTTT.

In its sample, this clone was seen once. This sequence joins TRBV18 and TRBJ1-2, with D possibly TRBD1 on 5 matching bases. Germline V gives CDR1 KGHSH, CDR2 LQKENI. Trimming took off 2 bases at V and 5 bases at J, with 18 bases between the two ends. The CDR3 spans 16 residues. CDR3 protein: CASSPGADNIPYGYTF. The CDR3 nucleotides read TGTGCCAGCTCACCAGGGGCAGACAATATCCCGTATGGCTACACCTTC.

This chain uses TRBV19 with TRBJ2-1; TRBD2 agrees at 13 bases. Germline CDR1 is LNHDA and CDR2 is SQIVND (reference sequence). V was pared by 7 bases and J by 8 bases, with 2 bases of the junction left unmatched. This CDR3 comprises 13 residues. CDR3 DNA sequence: TGTGCCAGTAAAACTAGCGGGGGGGATGAGCAGTTCTTC. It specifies CASKTSGGDEQFF.

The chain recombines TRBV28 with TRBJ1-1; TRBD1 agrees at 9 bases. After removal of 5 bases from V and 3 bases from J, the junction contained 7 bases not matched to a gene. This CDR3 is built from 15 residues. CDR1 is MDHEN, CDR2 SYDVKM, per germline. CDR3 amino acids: CASSNPWTGDTEAFF. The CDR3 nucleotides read TGTGCCAGCAGTAATCCCTGGACAGGGGACACTGAAGCTTTCTTT.

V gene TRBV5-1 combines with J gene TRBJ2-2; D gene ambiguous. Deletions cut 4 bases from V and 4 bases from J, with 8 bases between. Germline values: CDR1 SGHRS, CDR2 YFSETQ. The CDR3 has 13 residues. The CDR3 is CASSRRPTGELFF. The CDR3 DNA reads TGCGCCAGCAGCCGCCGGCCCACCGGGGAGCTGTTTTTT.

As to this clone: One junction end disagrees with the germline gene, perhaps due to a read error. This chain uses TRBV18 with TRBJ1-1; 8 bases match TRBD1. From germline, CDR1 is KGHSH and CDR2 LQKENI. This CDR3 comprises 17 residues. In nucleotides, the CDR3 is TGTGCCAGCTCCCCACCGGGACAGGTAGTGATAAACACTGAAGCTTTCTTT. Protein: CASSPPGQVVINTEAFF.